Listed here is a single T cell receptor (beta chain). The CDR3 runs to 13 residues. The V gene end was trimmed by 5 bases and the J gene end by 6 bases; junction bases not matched to a gene: 4. In germline, CDR1 is SEHNR, CDR2 FQNEAQ (reference sequence). The data derive from a study of T cell responses to AZD1222 COVID-19 vaccine. The data were produced by immunoSEQ multiplex PCR, yet TCRdb's version contains in-frame clones alone and is incomplete. The table shows 150,000 to 200,000 clones, with 90% to 95% occurring only once. The chain carries TRBV7-9 and TRBJ1-1; the match to TRBD1 covers 9 bases. The clonotype originates from an adult who received the AZD1222 COVID-19 vaccine. The starting material was peripheral blood, obtained 28 days after the second AZD1222 dose. CDR3 DNA: TGTGCCAGCAGCCGCGGGACAGGGTCTGAAGCTTTCTTT. Protein: CASSRGTGSEAFF.